This T cell receptor beta chain was recorded in a study of blood T cell repertoires in COVID-19 (dated by TCRdb to the early 2020s). As for the study more broadly: Collaborator samples came from the United States, Italy and Spain and covered acute and convalescent phases of COVID-19. The material from the prospective study consisted of cDNA or gDNA derived from T cells, B-cell-depleted T cells, or PBMCs. Deeply sampled blood TCRbeta repertoires from subjects exposed to, actively infected with, or recovered from COVID-19 were included in the dataset. The repertoires were released in a freely available public database intended as a resource for research on the immune response to SARS-CoV-2. The samples were drawn from the first 160 participants of the ongoing ImmuneRACE study and from 1,254 subjects provided by 6 global collaborators. Nearly every sample came with metadata listing a de-identified subject ID, COVID-19 status, age in years and sex. Where available, HLA class I and class II types were obtained from metadata supplied by the sample provider rather than from assay-based typing.

In the prospective study, participants were about 18 to 90 years old, resided in around 25 geographic areas of the United States, and were enrolled through a virtual design. To assign participants to cohorts, the prospective study relied on clinical history that participants themselves reported in a screening survey and a study questionnaire. For ImmuneRACE Cohort 3, a participant was defined as recovered based on two consecutive negative NP/OP PCR tests, clearance by a healthcare professional, or resolution of symptoms. In the prospective study, whole blood, serum and a nasopharyngeal or oropharyngeal swab were collected from each participant by mobile phlebotomists. Additional blood draws and questionnaires over an approximately 2-month period could optionally be provided by prospective study participants. Prospective study blood samples were shipped either frozen or at room temperature before DNA extraction.

Results the study describes overall, beyond this receptor: The amount of clinical and demographic metadata varied by source and participant and was provided uncurated.

TCRbeta CDR3 regions were amplified from genomic DNA by means of the immunoSEQ Assay, a bias-controlled multiplex PCR. Turning to the authors' computational methods: The number of nucleated cells in each sample was estimated by amplification of reference gene primers within the assay. Sequence reads were collapsed and filtered to measure the absolute abundance of every unique TCRbeta CDR3 rearrangement. For each sample, productive Simpson clonality was calculated as the square root of Simpson's diversity index across productive rearrangements. Sourced from immuneACCESS, this table was stored by TCRdb with only in-frame sequences that have V and J called. A share of the clones is absent; for the studies checked, an unresolved V gene accounts for under half, and the remainder has no known explanation. V, J and clone size reflect that table, while D and trimming were determined from the DNA. The sample table contains about 170,000 clones; only one count was recorded for under 90% of them. The top ten clones comprise over 9.5% of the sample.

Inclusive of the bounding cysteine and phenylalanine, the CDR3 is 11 residues long. CDR3 DNA is the only sequence kept; it has 33 bases, read in frame from the first base. V is reduced by 9 bases and J by 0 bases, leaving a spacing of 5 bases between them. For this clone: Its antigen is currently not known. Base qualities are not at hand, and no much larger clone is one base apart.

Sequences were obtained from PBMCs or T cells enriched from blood (not recorded which). The clonotype was recovered from a man aged 45-65 years who had recovered from COVID-19. The chain is made from TRBV12-3 or TRBV12-4 and TRBJ1-1; too little of a D gene remains to name it. The DNA reads as follows: TGTGCCAGTAGAGTGAACACTGAAGCTTTCTTT. It translates as CASRVNTEAFF.